The present entry profiles one T cell receptor beta chain with its context. The CDR3 has 15 residues. V was trimmed by 5 bases and J by 5 bases, leaving 16 bases between them. Germline V gene data show CDR1 as MNHNY and CDR2 as SVGAGI (reference sequence). A multiplex PCR was run with 60 Vbeta primers and 13 Jbeta primers. Clones were sequenced by immunoSEQ multiplex PCR, and TCRdb holds only the in-frame ones, with some missing. The table records about 82,000 clones, approximately 80% of them present only once. This sample was taken from a study of cytomegalovirus exposure and HLA in healthy donors. The J gene is TRBJ2-1, the V gene TRBV6-6, with a weak D call TRBD1 (6 bases). This clonotype was sampled from a middle-aged man in good health and CMV-seronegative. The sequencing sample was made of PBMCs. Written as DNA, the CDR3 is TGTGCCAGCAGTCCGGGCCAGGGGCCCCACAATGAGCAGTTCTTC. Protein: CASSPGQGPHNEQFF.